This TCR beta chain was captured by sequencing in a study of blood T cell repertoires in COVID-19. The germline V gene has CDR1 SGHDN and CDR2 FVKESK. Trimming took 1 base from V and 8 from J; bases not matched to a gene: 11. CDR3 length equals 16 residues. Profiled with immunoSEQ multiplex PCR; TCRdb holds only in-frame clones, not every one. The sample yields roughly 240,000 clones, around 90% seen once. The chain combines TRBV14 with TRBJ1-2; TRBD1 agrees at 9 bases. The source of this sequence is a woman aged 30 to 39 with acute COVID-19. The sample consisted of PBMCs or T cells enriched from blood (not recorded which). The CDR3 DNA reads TGTGCCAGCAGCCAAGGTCCGGGACAGGGTTTACGCGGCTACACCTTC. Translated, it gives CASSQGPGQGLRGYTF.